The source of this TCR beta chain is a study of blood T cells in healthy people across ages. The CDR3 loop spans 12 amino acids. CDR1 and CDR2 from the germline V gene are MGHDK and SYGVNS. Concerning this clonotype itself: Its target is not known.

Peripheral blood from each donor was collected in a volume of approximately 9.2 milliliters. A second PCR, run for roughly 7 to 11 cycles, used a sample-barcoded 5' primer plus a J-beta primer mix. One entry per CDR3 protein, called by TCRdb with MiXCR from the 5' RACE reads. The sample comprises about 620,000 distinct CDR3 sequences, 45% to 60% of which are singletons, and roughly 14% rests with the top ten. General study results and limits: Because donor CMV status was unknown, expanded clonotype changes were possibly confounded. Donors of long life had a larger count of naive CD4+ cells and greater diversity than aged donors.

This chain connects TRBV25-1 to TRBJ2-5; no clear D. The better agreement between TRBJ2-7 and the DNA end casts doubt on the J call. The source of this sequence is a woman of 80 years or more in good health. Sample: blood. The CDR3 here is CASSDGIYEQYF. In DNA form, the CDR3 reads TGTGCCAGCAGTGACGGTATCTACGAGCAGTACTTC.